This is a list of T cell receptor beta chains from one sample in a study of blood T cell repertoires in COVID-19. TCRdb keeps only in-frame clones here, not all; method: immunoSEQ multiplex PCR. The table shows fewer than 75,000 clones, with over 75% occurring only once. The sample comprised peripheral blood. The receptors originated from a man between 65 and 85 years old with acute or convalescent COVID-19. Both conserved end residues are trimmed from each CDR3. Fields, in order: clone size, V gene, J gene, CDR3 protein. Some rows have no size entry. The others give once, few or many, or a class for an expanded clone.

NA	TRBV4-3	TRBJ2-7	ASSQSRGQTYEQY
NA	TRBV19	TRBJ1-2	ASRIGVARTYGYT
NA	TRBV10-3	TRBJ2-4	AISGGLAGTKNIQY
once	TRBV6-2/TRBV6-3	TRBJ2-5	ASSYGGQETQY
NA	TRBV20-1	TRBJ2-1	SARAPGVQF
NA	TRBV4-2	TRBJ2-3	ASSQHIAGGTDTQY
NA	TRBV7-2	TRBJ1-2	ASSSPGTASYGYT
NA	TRBV7-5	TRBJ1-5	ARSLEGQGGSNQPQH
NA	TRBV9	TRBJ2-3	ASSVAGQTDTQY
NA	TRBV2	TRBJ1-1	ASSTQGTEAF
few	TRBV19	TRBJ1-5	ASSEITSNQPQH
NA	TRBV10-3	TRBJ2-5	AISEGRGRVETQY
few	TRBV5-5	TRBJ1-2	ASSLSGTVEGYT
NA	TRBV4-1	TRBJ1-4	ASSQGRLRDTGREKLF